The T cell receptor (beta chain) under discussion was sequenced for a study of T cell responses to AZD1222 COVID-19 vaccine. Data came from immunoSEQ multiplex PCR; TCRdb stores just in-frame clones and leaves some out. This sample has around 100,000 clones, with over 90% found just once. Sequencing used peripheral blood, obtained on day 0 of AZD1222 vaccination. This receptor was taken from an adult in good health.

DNA of the CDR3: TGTGCCAGCAGCTTTCAACGCAGGGGCTTTGGTGAAAAACTGTTTTTT. Protein sequence: CASSFQRRGFGEKLFF. The chain has TRBV7-2 and TRBJ1-4; D might be TRBD1 (6 bases). The V gene lost 3 bases and the J gene lost 7 bases, with 18 bases spanning the gap. The CDR3 has 16 residues. CDR1 is SGHTA, CDR2 FQGNSA, per germline.